This T cell receptor (beta chain) was identified in a study of control samples from healthy donors and cancer patients. Per germline, CDR1 LNHDA and CDR2 SQIVND (reference sequence). The CDR3 totals 17 residues. V was clipped by 3 bases and J by 6 bases, with 21 bases between them. Only in-frame clones appear in the TCRdb table, and some are missing; sequencing was by immunoSEQ multiplex PCR. The table lists about 80,000 clones, just under 90% of them singletons. This chain joins TRBV19 and TRBJ1-5; possible D gene TRBD1, 6 bases. The TCR comes from a man in his fifties in good health. Input material: blood. DNA for the CDR3: TGTGCCAGTAGTATGACAGGTGCGCAAGGACAGCTTCAGCCCCAGCATTTT. It yields the protein CASSMTGAQGQLQPQHF.